A selection of T cell receptor beta chains follows, all from one sample in a study of T-cell memory formation after mild COVID-19. TCRdb called the 5' RACE reads again in MiXCR, with one record for every CDR3 protein. The repertoire includes 200,000 to 300,000 distinct CDR3 sequences, just over 15% of them detected once, and around 2.2% sits in the top ten. The specimen was PBMCs or a T cell subset sorted from them (not recorded which). The receptors stem from an adult woman who had mild COVID-19 (a few samples of this study predate the infection). Cell type and time point are not known. CDR3s include the opening cysteine and the closing phenylalanine or tryptophan. The D gene is left open where the match is weak. Not all rows give a size; the values are once, few, many and, for expanded clones, a class.

d_gene: .
j_gene: TRBJ2-3
abundance: .
v_gene: TRBV6-5
CDR3nt: TGTGCCAGCAGTTACCGTACCTCTTCCACGCAGTATTTT
CDR3aa: CASSYRTSSTQYF

d_gene: TRBD2
j_gene: TRBJ2-7
abundance: .
v_gene: TRBV3-1
CDR3nt: TGTGCCAGCAGAAAGACTAGCGGGGGTACCTACGAGCAGTACTTC
CDR3aa: CASRKTSGGTYEQYF

d_gene: TRBD1
j_gene: TRBJ2-7
abundance: .
v_gene: TRBV7-3
CDR3nt: TGTGCCAGCAGCTCCGGGACAGGGGAGGCATACGAGCAGTACTTC
CDR3aa: CASSSGTGEAYEQYF

d_gene: .
j_gene: TRBJ2-5
abundance: few
v_gene: TRBV9
CDR3nt: TGTGCCAGCAGCGTAAGAGCGGGTGTACAAGAGACCCAGTACTTC
CDR3aa: CASSVRAGVQETQYF

d_gene: TRBD1
j_gene: TRBJ1-1
abundance: .
v_gene: TRBV5-1
CDR3nt: TGCGCCAGCAGCTTGGTGACAGGGAGCGGCACTGAAGCTTTCTTT
CDR3aa: CASSLVTGSGTEAFF

d_gene: .
j_gene: TRBJ2-3
abundance: many
v_gene: TRBV29-1
CDR3nt: TGCACCGGGACTGGGGTGTCGACAGATACGCAGTATTTT
CDR3aa: CTGTGVSTDTQYF

d_gene: TRBD2
j_gene: TRBJ2-1
abundance: few
v_gene: TRBV3-1
CDR3nt: TGTGCCAGCAGCCAAGTGGGTAGCGGGGGGGCCTTGGATGAGCAGTTCTTC
CDR3aa: CASSQVGSGGALDEQFF

d_gene: .
j_gene: TRBJ1-1
abundance: few
v_gene: TRBV3-1
CDR3nt: TGTGCCAGCAGTTCTTGGGGGGGTGGTAACACTGAAGCTTTCTTT
CDR3aa: CASSSWGGGNTEAFF

d_gene: .
j_gene: TRBJ2-7
abundance: few
v_gene: TRBV11-3
CDR3nt: TGTGCCAGCAGCGACCCGGGACTCCCCGAGCAGTACTTC
CDR3aa: CASSDPGLPEQYF

d_gene: .
j_gene: TRBJ2-3
abundance: .
v_gene: TRBV11-2
CDR3nt: TGTGCCAGGGGTCCTGGGGTCACAGATACGCAGTATTTT
CDR3aa: CARGPGVTDTQYF

d_gene: TRBD2
j_gene: TRBJ2-1
abundance: .
v_gene: TRBV9
CDR3nt: TGTGCCAGCAGTGCCTCAGCGGGGGACTACAATGAGCAGTTCTTC
CDR3aa: CASSASAGDYNEQFF

d_gene: .
j_gene: TRBJ2-2
abundance: few
v_gene: TRBV4-3
CDR3nt: TGCGCCAGCAGCCAAGTTCTGACCAATTCGAACACCGGGGAGCTGTTTTTT
CDR3aa: CASSQVLTNSNTGELFF

d_gene: TRBD1
j_gene: TRBJ2-7
abundance: few
v_gene: TRBV27
CDR3nt: TGTGCCAGCAGTTTCTCACAGGGGGGTTACGAGCAGTACTTC
CDR3aa: CASSFSQGGYEQYF

d_gene: .
j_gene: TRBJ1-3
abundance: few
v_gene: TRBV7-9
CDR3nt: TGTGCCAGCAGCTTAGAGTCTACAGGGCACACCATATATTTT
CDR3aa: CASSLESTGHTIYF

d_gene: .
j_gene: TRBJ1-1
abundance: few
v_gene: TRBV6-6
CDR3nt: TGTGCCAGCAGTTACTCGATTAAGGGCCTCACTGAAGCTTTCTTT
CDR3aa: CASSYSIKGLTEAFF

d_gene: TRBD2
j_gene: TRBJ2-3
abundance: few
v_gene: TRBV15
CDR3nt: TGTGCCACCAGCAGAGTAGGTGGACTAGCCTCAGATACGCAGTATTTT
CDR3aa: CATSRVGGLASDTQYF

d_gene: TRBD2
j_gene: TRBJ2-5
abundance: .
v_gene: TRBV9
CDR3nt: TGTGCCAGCAGCTTCGGGACTATCGTGGGGGAGACCCAGTACTTC
CDR3aa: CASSFGTIVGETQYF

d_gene: .
j_gene: TRBJ2-1
abundance: .
v_gene: TRBV6-5
CDR3nt: TGTGCCAGCAGTTACTCGATGGTAGTCCCCTACAATGAGCAGTTCTTC
CDR3aa: CASSYSMVVPYNEQFF

d_gene: .
j_gene: TRBJ1-1
abundance: .
v_gene: TRBV2
CDR3nt: TGTGCCAGCAGAGTTGAGTTTTTGAACACTGAAGCTTTCTTT
CDR3aa: CASRVEFLNTEAFF

d_gene: TRBD2
j_gene: TRBJ2-7
abundance: many
v_gene: TRBV7-2
CDR3nt: TGTGCCAGCAGCTTCCCTAGCGGGATCTCTGGGGAGCAGTACTTC
CDR3aa: CASSFPSGISGEQYF

d_gene: TRBD2
j_gene: TRBJ2-3
abundance: .
v_gene: TRBV29-1
CDR3nt: TGCAGCGCAGGAGCGGGAGGGTATACGCAGTATTTT
CDR3aa: CSAGAGGYTQYF

d_gene: .
j_gene: TRBJ1-1
abundance: many
v_gene: TRBV6-1
CDR3nt: TGTGCCAGCTTCGGTCAGGGGAAGAACACTGAAGCTTTCTTT
CDR3aa: CASFGQGKNTEAFF

d_gene: TRBD1
j_gene: TRBJ2-1
abundance: many
v_gene: TRBV12-3/TRBV12-4
CDR3nt: TGTGCCAGCAGTTCCCCGGGACAGGGTCTGAGTACCTCCTACAATGAGCAGTTCTTC
CDR3aa: CASSSPGQGLSTSYNEQFF

d_gene: TRBD2
j_gene: TRBJ2-7
abundance: .
v_gene: TRBV10-3
CDR3nt: TGTGCCATCAGTGATCGACGGACTAGCGGGAGGCGGGGGACCTACGAGCAGTACTTC
CDR3aa: CAISDRRTSGRRGTYEQYF

d_gene: TRBD1
j_gene: TRBJ1-5
abundance: .
v_gene: TRBV18
CDR3nt: TGTGCCAGCTCGGCAGGGGGAATGGTGAATCAGCCCCAGCATTTT
CDR3aa: CASSAGGMVNQPQHF

d_gene: TRBD2
j_gene: TRBJ2-1
abundance: few
v_gene: TRBV20-1
CDR3nt: TGCAGTGCTATTGCTAGCGGGGTTTACAATGAGCAGTTCTTC
CDR3aa: CSAIASGVYNEQFF